Each of the 3 T cell receptor beta chains below was sequenced from the same sample in a study of Ad26.COV2.S vaccination and SARS-CoV-2 variants. Repertoires were generated with immunoSEQ multiplex PCR, while TCRdb's copy carries only in-frame clones and drops some. The table has 300,000 to 450,000 clones, more than 75% seen once. The treatment is: some 20 received Ad26.COV2.S at low or high dose, single or two shots; 5 received placebo; per-sample allocation not given. Samples were taken on day 63 after the first vaccine or placebo injection. Sample: peripheral blood, taken in a trial of Ad26.COV2.S vaccine versus placebo. The receptors were gathered from a person aged 18-65 years who received the Ad26.COV2.S COVID-19 vaccine or a placebo.

This clone has only a few counts. CDR3 protein: CARRGAGQGSNTEAFF. The DNA for the CDR3 is TGTGCCAGAAGGGGGGCAGGACAGGGATCAAACACTGAAGCTTTCTTT. This chain joins TRBV5-3 and TRBJ1-1; TRBD1 agrees at 8 bases. TRBV5-3 is an open reading frame, and its role is uncertain. V gave up 5 bases and J gave up 2 bases; unmatched junction bases: 11. The CDR3 loop spans 16 amino acids.

The rearrangement uses TRBV27 and TRBJ1-1; D gene unclear. V dropped 1 base and J dropped 2 bases, with 8 bases sitting between them. Germline V CDR1 and CDR2: MNHEY, SMNVEV (reference sequence). CDR3 length: 14 residues. In DNA, the CDR3 is TGTGCCAGCAGTTTATATGGGGATAACACTGAAGCTTTCTTT. The encoded protein is CASSLYGDNTEAFF.

The chain uses TRBV7-2 and TRBJ2-7; 8 bases line up with TRBD1. V shed 5 bases, J shed 6 bases, and the junction held 12 bases outside the gene matches. Germline CDR1 and CDR2: SGHTA and FQGNSA. The length of the CDR3 is 15 residues. Here the CDR3 DNA reads TGTGCCAGCAGCCCCCGGGACAGGAAGACGGGCGAGCAGTACTTC. This translates into CASSPRDRKTGEQYF.